What follows describes a single TCR beta chain. The antigen is undetermined. This sample is part of a study of CD8+ T cells in alopecia areata. Study-level points and caveats: Administration of tofacitinib significantly diminished scalp clonality and expanded CD8+ clones within the top 100.

Treatment here: oral pan-JAK inhibitor, 5-10 mg twice daily. In alopecia areata patients, both lesional scalp punch biopsies and peripheral blood were collected. RNA was extracted and reverse transcribed into cDNA as the sequencing template. Produced via immunoSEQ multiplex PCR; TCRdb's table is partial and in-frame only. Among roughly 64,000 clones listed, 46% were seen once. Sequences were derived from CD8+ T cells sorted from blood, sampled between weeks 36 and 40, from a patient treated with tofacitinib. The sequence was collected from a human donor with alopecia areata.

DNA of the CDR3: TGTGCCAGCACCCGAGGCGGGGTCTCCTACAATGAGCAGTTCTTC. It yields the protein CASTRGGVSYNEQFF. This chain uses TRBV9 with TRBJ2-1, with D maybe TRBD2 (6 bases). Germline V gene lookup returns CDR1 SGDLS and CDR2 YYNGEE. V lost 6 bases to trimming and J lost 0 bases, with 13 bases between them. The length of the CDR3 is 15 residues. Complete variable domain (other parts from reference TRBV9 and TRBJ2-1): DSGVTQTPKHLITATGQRVTLRCSPRSGDLSVYWYQQSLDQGLQFLIQYYNGEERAKGNILERFSAQQFPDLHSELNLSSLELGDSALYFCASTRGGVSYNEQFFGPGTRLTVL.